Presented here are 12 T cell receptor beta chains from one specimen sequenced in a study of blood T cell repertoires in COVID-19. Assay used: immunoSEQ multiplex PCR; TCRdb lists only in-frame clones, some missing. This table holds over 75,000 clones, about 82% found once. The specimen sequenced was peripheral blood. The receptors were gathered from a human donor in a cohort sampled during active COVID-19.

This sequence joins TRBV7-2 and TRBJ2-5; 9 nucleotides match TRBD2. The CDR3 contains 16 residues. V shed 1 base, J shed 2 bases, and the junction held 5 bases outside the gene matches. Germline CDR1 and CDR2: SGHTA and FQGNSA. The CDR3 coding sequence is TGTGCCAGCAGCTTAGTTTTCCTAGCGGGACAAGAGACCCAGTACTTC. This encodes CASSLVFLAGQETQYF.

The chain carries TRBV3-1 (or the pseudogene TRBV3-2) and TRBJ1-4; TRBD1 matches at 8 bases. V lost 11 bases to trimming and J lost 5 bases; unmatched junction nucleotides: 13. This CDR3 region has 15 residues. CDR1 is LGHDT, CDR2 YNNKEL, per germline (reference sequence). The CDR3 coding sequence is TGTGCCGCGGGGCCAGGGGGCTTCCCCAATGAAAAACTGTTTTTT. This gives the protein CAAGPGGFPNEKLFF.

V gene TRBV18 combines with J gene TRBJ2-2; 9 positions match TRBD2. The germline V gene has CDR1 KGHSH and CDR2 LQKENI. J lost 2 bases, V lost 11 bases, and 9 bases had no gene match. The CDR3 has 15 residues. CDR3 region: CAYPKTSGNTGELFF. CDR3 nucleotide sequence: TGTGCCTACCCCAAGACTAGCGGTAACACCGGGGAGCTGTTTTTT. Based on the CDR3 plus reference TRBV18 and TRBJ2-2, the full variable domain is NAGVMQNPRHLVRRRGQEARLRCSPMKGHSHVYWYRQLPEEGLKFMVYLQKENIIDESGMPKERFSAEFPKEGPSILRIQQVVRGDSAAYFCAYPKTSGNTGELFFGEGSRLTVL.

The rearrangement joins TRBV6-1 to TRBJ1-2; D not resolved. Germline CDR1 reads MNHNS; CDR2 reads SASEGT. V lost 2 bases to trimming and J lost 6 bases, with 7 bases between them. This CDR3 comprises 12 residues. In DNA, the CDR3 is TGTGCCAGCAGTGAAACTATTGATGGCTACACCTTC. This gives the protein CASSETIDGYTF.

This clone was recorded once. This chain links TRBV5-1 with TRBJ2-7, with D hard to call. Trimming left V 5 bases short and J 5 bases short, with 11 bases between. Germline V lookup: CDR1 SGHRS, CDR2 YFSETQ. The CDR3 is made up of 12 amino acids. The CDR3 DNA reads TGCGCCAGCAGGGAGACGTTCAACGAGCAGTACTTC. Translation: CASRETFNEQYF.

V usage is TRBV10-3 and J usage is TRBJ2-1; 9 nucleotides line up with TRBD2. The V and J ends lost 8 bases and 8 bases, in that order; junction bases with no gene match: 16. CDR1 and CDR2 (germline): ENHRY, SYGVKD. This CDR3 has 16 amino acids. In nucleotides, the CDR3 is TGTGCCATCGGAGGCCTAGCGGGATCCCCTGGGGATGAGCAGTTCTTC. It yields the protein CAIGGLAGSPGDEQFF.

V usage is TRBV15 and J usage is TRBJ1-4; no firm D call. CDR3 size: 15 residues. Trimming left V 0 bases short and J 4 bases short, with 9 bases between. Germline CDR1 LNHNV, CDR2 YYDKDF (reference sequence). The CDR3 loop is CATSRDNRDNEKLFF. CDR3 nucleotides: TGTGCCACCAGCAGAGATAATCGGGATAATGAAAAACTGTTTTTT.

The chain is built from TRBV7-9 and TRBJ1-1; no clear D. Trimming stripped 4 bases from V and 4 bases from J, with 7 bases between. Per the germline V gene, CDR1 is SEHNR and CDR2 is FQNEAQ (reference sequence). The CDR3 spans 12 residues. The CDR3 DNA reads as TGTGCCAGCAGCTCCTCCTTCACTGAAGCTTTCTTT. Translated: CASSSSFTEAFF.

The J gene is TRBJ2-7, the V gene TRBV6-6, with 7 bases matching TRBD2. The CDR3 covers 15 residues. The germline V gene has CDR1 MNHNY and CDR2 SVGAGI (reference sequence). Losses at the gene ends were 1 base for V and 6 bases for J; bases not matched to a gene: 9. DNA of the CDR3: TGTGCCAGCAGTTACTGGGGGAGGGCGGTACGCGAGCAGTACTTC. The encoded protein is CASSYWGRAVREQYF.

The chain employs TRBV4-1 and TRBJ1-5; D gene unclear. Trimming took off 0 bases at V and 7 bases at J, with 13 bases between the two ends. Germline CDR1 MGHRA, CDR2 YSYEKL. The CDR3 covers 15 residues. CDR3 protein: CASSQEEGKWQPQHF. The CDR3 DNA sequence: TGCGCCAGCAGCCAAGAAGAGGGAAAATGGCAGCCCCAGCATTTT.

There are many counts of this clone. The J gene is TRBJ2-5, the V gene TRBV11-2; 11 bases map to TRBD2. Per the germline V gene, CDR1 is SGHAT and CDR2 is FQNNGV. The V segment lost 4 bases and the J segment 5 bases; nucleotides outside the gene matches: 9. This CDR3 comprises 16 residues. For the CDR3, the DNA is TGTGCCAGCAGCTCGATACTAGCGGGAGAAACGGAGACCCAGTACTTC. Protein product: CASSSILAGETETQYF.

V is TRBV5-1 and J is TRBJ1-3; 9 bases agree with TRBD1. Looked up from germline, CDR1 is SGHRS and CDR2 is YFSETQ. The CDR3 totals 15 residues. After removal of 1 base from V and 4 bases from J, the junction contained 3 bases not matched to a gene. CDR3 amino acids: CASSLTGTGGNTIYF. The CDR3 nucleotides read TGCGCCAGCAGCTTGACCGGGACAGGGGGAAACACCATATATTTT.